These T cell receptor beta chains were read from a single sample in a study of Graves' ophthalmopathy and Graves' hyperthyroidism. Via MiXCR, TCRdb re-called the multiplex PCR reads, giving one row per CDR3 protein. The data contain almost 400,000 distinct CDR3 sequences, around 19% of them singletons. Sequenced: peripheral blood. The receptors here all came from a woman between 18 and 30 years old with Graves' ophthalmopathy. Each CDR3 is given without its conserved first and last residue.

v_gene	j_gene	CDR3aa
TRBV11-2	TRBJ2-7	ASSLEGVSGLAHEQY
TRBV25-1	TRBJ2-5	ASSEPGTGWQETQY
TRBV6-5	TRBJ2-2	ASSYRGLGTGELF
TRBV7-9	TRBJ2-7	ASSRDNEQY
TRBV6-5	TRBJ1-5	ANSLRDQPQH
TRBV28	TRBJ2-7	ASKGGSIGLAGNEQY
TRBV7-8	TRBJ1-1	ASSPKLMNTEAF
TRBV28	TRBJ1-1	ASSSLGSEAF
TRBV5-1	TRBJ1-1	ASSLERVHTEAF
TRBV15	TRBJ2-7	ATSGGSGTTYEQY
TRBV6-1	TRBJ2-2	ASISRLAGAFAGELF
TRBV6-5	TRBJ2-2	ASSWPGAGELF
TRBV27	TRBJ1-5	ASSLRAVQPQH
TRBV20-1	TRBJ2-5	SARTGQETQY
TRBV6-1	TRBJ2-7	ASRTTGKSSYEQY
TRBV7-8	TRBJ2-7	ASSFGRRPYEQY
TRBV7-3	TRBJ2-5	ASSRDRKETQY
TRBV28	TRBJ1-5	ASSLNHIRYQPQH
TRBV20-1	TRBJ2-7	SAAPPGLAGGKGEQY
TRBV20-1	TRBJ2-5	SASAGTRWETQY
TRBV7-2	TRBJ2-2	ASSPRWVTGELF
TRBV6-1	TRBJ2-7	ASRETGAASYEQY
TRBV6-2/TRBV6-3	TRBJ1-5	ATRTGGQPQH
TRBV30	TRBJ2-7	AWSIPPSLIPHEQY